This is a list of T cell receptor beta chains from one sample in a study of blood T cells in healthy people across ages. From the 5' RACE reads, TCRdb called clonotypes with MiXCR, one entry per CDR3 protein. This table holds about 900,000 distinct CDR3 sequences, 55% to 65% found once. The sequencing sample was made of blood. The origin of the receptors is a man aged 25-45 years in good health. The CDR3 runs from the conserved cysteine through the conserved F or W. The D gene is left open where the match is weak. Only some rows state a clone size, as once, few, many or a class for expanded clones.

. TRBD1 TRBJ2-1 TRBV9 TGTGCCAGTAGCCTCACGGGACAGCTCTCCTACAATGAGCAGTTCTTC CASSLTGQLSYNEQFF
. . TRBJ1-6 TRBV20-1 TGCAGTGCTACTGACCGTGCGAGTTCCTATAATTCACCCCTCCACTTT CSATDRASSYNSPLHF
few TRBD1 TRBJ2-7 TRBV29-1 TGCAGCGTGTGGGACAGGGGTCACGAGCAGTACTTC CSVWDRGHEQYF
. . TRBJ2-3 TRBV12-3/TRBV12-4 TGTGCCAGCAGTTTAGTGGGGGGCCCCCGGGCAGATACGCAGTATTTT CASSLVGGPRADTQYF
. . TRBJ2-1 TRBV15 TGTGCCACCCTGGGGGACAATGAGCAGTTCTTC CATLGDNEQFF
few . TRBJ2-5 TRBV6-6 TGTGCCAGCAGTTACGGATCAGAGTTGGAGACCCAGTACTTC CASSYGSELETQYF
. . TRBJ2-4 TRBV20-1 TGCAGCGCCCTTCCCGGGGACGGTGAAAACATTCAGTACTTC CSALPGDGENIQYF
. TRBD2 TRBJ2-3 TRBV20-1 TGCAGTGCTAAGATCTGGGACTACACAGATACGCAGTATTTT CSAKIWDYTDTQYF
few TRBD2 TRBJ2-7 TRBV28 TGTGCCAGCAGTTTATTGGGGGGGGGTAATGAGCAGTACTTC CASSLLGGGNEQYF
. TRBD2 TRBJ2-2 TRBV20-1 TGCAGTGCTAGACCTCTAGCGGGGGGGAACACCGGGGAGCTGTTTTTT CSARPLAGGNTGELFF
. . TRBJ1-1 TRBV9 TGTGCCAGCAGCCCGAGACTGAGGAACACTGAAGCTTTCTTT CASSPRLRNTEAFF
. . TRBJ2-7 TRBV5-1 TGCGCCAGCAGCTTGGCCGGGATCGGGGGGCCCTCCTACGAGCAGTACTTC CASSLAGIGGPSYEQYF
. . TRBJ2-7 TRBV28 TGTGCCAGACTAGTAACTGGCGAGCAGTACTTC CARLVTGEQYF
few TRBD2 TRBJ2-3 TRBV7-9 TGTGCCAGCAGCTTTATGGGACTAGACACAGATACGCAGTATTTT CASSFMGLDTDTQYF
once . TRBJ1-5 TRBV7-2 TGTGTCAGCAGCTTAATGTGGAGTAGCAATCAGCCCCAGCATTTT CVSSLMWSSNQPQHF
. . TRBJ2-1 TRBV5-5 TGTGCCAGCAGCGATCTCGGGGTATACAATGAGCAGTTCTTC CASSDLGVYNEQFF
few TRBD1 TRBJ1-2 TRBV25-1 TGTGCCAGCAATAGCGACAGGGCAGGCTATGGCTACACCTTC CASNSDRAGYGYTF
. . TRBJ2-5 TRBV28 TGTGCCAGCACCCACCTGTGGAGGACGCAAGAGACCCAGTACTTC CASTHLWRTQETQYF
few TRBD2 TRBJ2-5 TRBV9 TGTGCCAGCAGCGACGGTTCCGCGGGGGGGAATCAAGAGACCCAGTACTTC CASSDGSAGGNQETQYF
. . TRBJ2-5 TRBV10-3 TGTGCCATCAGTGAGGGACGGGAACGGGAGACCCAGTACTTC CAISEGRERETQYF
. . TRBJ2-7 TRBV12-3/TRBV12-4 TGTGCCAGCAGTCGAACAGGGGGAGGGGAGCAGTACTTC CASSRTGGGEQYF
. . TRBJ2-1 TRBV6-1 TGTGCCAGCAGTGAAAACCAGGGCTCCTACAATGAGCAGTTCTTC CASSENQGSYNEQFF
. . TRBJ2-7 TRBV3-1 TGTGCCAGCAGCCAAGGTGTCGGGGCCCCCTCCTACGAGCAGTACTTC CASSQGVGAPSYEQYF
. . TRBJ2-5 TRBV6-5 TGTGCCAGCAGTGACGGGACCAAAGAGACCCAGTACTTC CASSDGTKETQYF
. . TRBJ2-1 TRBV9 TGTTCCAGCAGCTCAAGGACCCCTTATCAGTTCTTC CSSSSRTPYQFF
. . TRBJ1-1 TRBV20-1 TGCAGTGCTAGGTGGAGGGCCACTGAAGCTTTCTTT CSARWRATEAFF
few TRBD1 TRBJ2-1 TRBV7-2 TGTGCCAGCAGCTTTCGTAGCGCGGGGACAGGGGCAAATGAGCAGTTCTTC CASSFRSAGTGANEQFF
. . TRBJ2-7 TRBV7-2 TGTGCCAGCAGCTTAATGGGTCGGTCCTACGAGCAGTACTTC CASSLMGRSYEQYF
. TRBD2 TRBJ2-1 TRBV20-1 TGCAGTGCTATAGCGGGATTCGACAATGAGCAGTTCTTC CSAIAGFDNEQFF
. . TRBJ1-5 TRBV29-1 TGCAGCGTTGGGGCAGCTAATCAGCCCCAGCATTTT CSVGAANQPQHF
once TRBD1 TRBJ2-7 TRBV4-1 TGCGCCAGCAGCCAAGGCCCAGGGGGCCCCTACGAGCAGTACTTC CASSQGPGGPYEQYF
. . TRBJ2-7 TRBV6-5 TGTGCCAGCAGAGTAACAGGGACGGAAACCCACGAGCAGTACTTC CASRVTGTETHEQYF
once . TRBJ1-5 TRBV6-2/TRBV6-3 TGTGCCAGCCTTCCGACTGGTGGTCATCAGCCCCAGCATTTT CASLPTGGHQPQHF
. TRBD2 TRBJ2-5 TRBV7-9 TGTGCCAGCAGCTTCAGCGGGGCTATCCAAGAGACCCAGTACTTC CASSFSGAIQETQYF
. . TRBJ1-5 TRBV6-6 TGTGCCAGCAGTTATGGGGATTTTAGCAATCAGCCCCAGCATTTT CASSYGDFSNQPQHF
few . TRBJ2-6 TRBV20-1 TGCAGTGCTAGATTCACGTCCTCTGGGGCCAACGTCCTGACTTTC CSARFTSSGANVLTF
. . TRBJ2-7 TRBV7-2 TGTGCCAGCGGACGGGACACTGCCTACGAGCAGTACTTC CASGRDTAYEQYF
. . TRBJ1-4 TRBV29-1 TGCAGCGTTGAAGGTAGCGGTGATGAAAAACTGTTTTTT CSVEGSGDEKLFF
. . TRBJ2-5 TRBV15 TGTGCCACCAGCCGAATCCCCGGCAATGAGCAGTACTTC CATSRIPGNEQYF
. . TRBJ2-1 TRBV9 TGTGCCAGCAGCGTAGGTGGTTCTAGCTCCTACAATGAGCAGTTCTTC CASSVGGSSSYNEQFF
few . TRBJ2-5 TRBV11-1 TGTGCCAGCAGTGTAGCTTACTACGAGACCCAGTACTTC CASSVAYYETQYF
. . TRBJ1-1 TRBV29-1 TGCAGCGTTGAGCAGGGGAACACTGAAGCTTTCTTT CSVEQGNTEAFF
. . TRBJ2-3 TRBV29-1 TGCAGCGTTGAAGGGAACCCTACCACAGATACGCAGTATTTT CSVEGNPTTDTQYF
few TRBD1 TRBJ2-1 TRBV9 TGTGCCAGCAGCGTAGGGGGGACAGAATACAATGAGCAGTTCTTC CASSVGGTEYNEQFF
. . TRBJ2-1 TRBV27 TGTGCCAGCAGTCGCGGGACTTCGAACAATGAGCAGTTCTTC CASSRGTSNNEQFF
. TRBD1 TRBJ2-7 TRBV3-1 TGTGCCAGCAGCGAAACAGGGGGTGCTGGCTACGAGCAGTACTTC CASSETGGAGYEQYF
. TRBD2 TRBJ2-1 TRBV20-1 TGCAGTGCTAGAGTAGGGACTAGTTTCGACAATGAGCAGTTCTTC CSARVGTSFDNEQFF